Listed here are 4 T cell receptor beta chains from one sample, sequenced in a study of T cell responses to AZD1222 COVID-19 vaccine. TCRdb's table, derived via immunoSEQ multiplex PCR, lists solely in-frame clones and lacks some. This table holds about 130,000 clones, around nine tenths found once. The specimen was peripheral blood, collected on day 0 of AZD1222 vaccination. Every receptor here comes from an adult in good health.

V and J are TRBV7-8 and TRBJ1-1; no reliable D call. The V gene lost 1 base and the J gene lost 0 bases, with 9 bases spanning the gap. Germline CDR1 and CDR2: SGHVS and FQNEAQ. This CDR3 contains 15 residues. The CDR3 reads CASSLEVAMNTEAFF. Here the CDR3 DNA reads TGTGCCAGCAGCTTAGAAGTAGCTATGAACACTGAAGCTTTCTTT.

This clone was detected only once. The chain couples TRBV2 to TRBJ1-5; D gene uncertain. This CDR3 spans 15 amino acids. The germline V gene encodes CDR1 SNHLY and CDR2 FYNNEI. The V end was cut by 8 bases, the J end by 4 bases, with 18 bases between. CDR3 in amino acids: CASGATGLRNQPQHF. CDR3 DNA sequence: TGTGCCAGCGGAGCCACCGGATTAAGGAATCAGCCCCAGCATTTT.

The chain links TRBV13 to TRBJ1-2, with 9 nucleotides matching TRBD1. V trimming: 4 bases; J trimming: 9 bases; junction bases outside the gene matches: 6. CDR3 length: 13 amino acids. Germline assignment: CDR1 PRHDT and CDR2 FYEKMQ (reference sequence). In nucleotides, the CDR3 is TGTGCCAGCAGCTCCGGGACAGGGTACAGCTACACCTTC. The encoded protein is CASSSGTGYSYTF. The complete variable domain, with remaining parts taken from reference TRBV13 and TRBJ1-2, reads AAGVIQSPRHLIKEKRETATLKCYPIPRHDTVYWYQQGPGQDPQFLISFYEKMQSDKGSIPDRFSAQQFSDYHSELNMSSLELGDSALYFCASSSGTGYSYTFGSGTRLTVV.

The chain employs TRBV27 and TRBJ2-7; 11 bases are shared with TRBD2. Germline V CDR1 and CDR2: MNHEY, SMNVEV (reference sequence). The V segment lost 2 bases and the J segment 4 bases; nucleotides outside the gene matches: 4. There are 15 residues in the CDR3. The CDR3 coding sequence is TGTGCCAGCAGTTTAGGGGGACTAGCGGATTACGAGCAGTACTTC. Translation: CASSLGGLADYEQYF.